The next 19 T cell receptor beta chains were all read from a single sample in a study of cytomegalovirus exposure and HLA in healthy donors. PCR employed 60 Vbeta and 13 Jbeta primers. Method: immunoSEQ multiplex PCR; TCRdb's copy keeps in-frame clones and lacks some. The sample yields about 120,000 clones, about 80% seen once. The sequencing input was PBMCs. These receptor sequences come from a man aged 25-40 years in good health and CMV-seropositive.

The chain couples TRBV30 to TRBJ2-1, with D perhaps TRBD1 (6 bases). CDR1 and CDR2 from the germline V gene are GTSNPN and SVGIG (reference sequence). The CDR3 covers 16 residues. V lost 0 bases to trimming and J lost 5 bases, with 17 bases between them. The CDR3 protein is CAWSVLQTGADNEQFF. Here the CDR3 DNA reads TGTGCCTGGAGTGTACTCCAGACAGGTGCAGACAATGAGCAGTTCTTC. Based on the CDR3 plus reference TRBV30 and TRBJ2-1, the full variable domain is SQTIHQWPATLVQPVGSPLSLECTVEGTSNPNLYWYRQAAGRGLQLLFYSVGIGQISSEVPQNLSASRPQDRQFILSSKKLLLSDSGFYLCAWSVLQTGADNEQFFGPGTRLTVL.

This rearrangement joins TRBV14 to TRBJ2-7, with a possible D match to TRBD2 (6 bases). V was cut by 6 bases and J by 1 base, with 13 bases left in between. The CDR3 length is 14 residues. Germline-derived CDR1 and CDR2 are SGHDN and FVKESK. CDR3 DNA: TGTGCCAGCAGGGGAGGCAGCAAATCCTACGAGCAGTACTTC. Translation: CASRGGSKSYEQYF.

The chain has TRBV9 and TRBJ2-1; TRBD2 agrees at 9 bases. V was clipped by 5 bases and J by 6 bases; unmatched bases: 12. The CDR3 spans 16 residues. Germline CDR1 reads SGDLS; CDR2 reads YYNGEE. The CDR3, as DNA: TGTGCCAGCAGGCGCGAGGGTAGCGGGAGTCCCAATGAGCAGTTCTTC. Amino acids: CASRREGSGSPNEQFF.

Concerning this clone itself: The sample has other DNA sequences that encode this CDR3 too. The rearrangement joins TRBV30 to TRBJ1-2; D unclear. The CDR3 length is 13 residues. Germline CDR1 and CDR2: GTSNPN and SVGIG (reference sequence). V was cut by 0 bases and J by 8 bases, with 13 bases left in between. The CDR3 coding sequence is TGTGCCTGGAGTGTAGGCCGGTCAGGCGGCTACACCTTC. Protein: CAWSVGRSGGYTF.

This chain links TRBV19 with TRBJ2-3; 10 bases fit TRBD2. The V gene end was trimmed by 7 bases and the J gene end by 2 bases; junction bases not matched to a gene: 3. Looked up from germline, CDR1 is LNHDA and CDR2 is SQIVND (reference sequence). The CDR3 extends over 14 amino acids. The CDR3 bases are TGTGCCAGTATGCTAGCGGGAGTCACAGATACGCAGTATTTT. Translated, it gives CASMLAGVTDTQYF.

This rearrangement joins TRBV6-1 to TRBJ2-1; 10 bases match TRBD2. The CDR3 has 13 amino acids. The V gene end was trimmed by 4 bases and the J gene end by 6 bases; junction bases not matched to a gene: 0. CDR1 is MNHNS and CDR2 is SASEGT in the germline V gene. CDR3 sequence: CASSGTSGNEQFF. The CDR3 DNA follows: TGTGCCAGCAGTGGGACTAGCGGCAATGAGCAGTTCTTC.

This clone was counted once. V usage is TRBV14 and J usage is TRBJ2-5, with D tentatively TRBD1 (5 bases). V was trimmed by 1 base and J by 3 bases, leaving 12 bases between them. Germline V gene lookup returns CDR1 SGHDN and CDR2 FVKESK. The CDR3 contains 15 residues. CDR3 DNA sequence: TGTGCCAGCAGCCAAGGAAGGACACCGAAAGAGACCCAGTACTTC. Residues: CASSQGRTPKETQYF. Complete variable domain (other parts from reference TRBV14 and TRBJ2-5): EAGVTQFPSHSVIEKGQTVTLRCDPISGHDNLYWYRRVMGKEIKFLLHFVKESKQDESGMPNNRFLAERTGGTYSTLKVQPAELEDSGVYFCASSQGRTPKETQYFGPGTRLLVL.

The chain joins TRBV2 to TRBJ2-1; the match to TRBD2 covers 8 bases. CDR3 length: 14 residues. Germline-derived CDR1 and CDR2 are SNHLY and FYNNEI. After removal of 7 bases from V and 6 bases from J, the junction contained 8 bases not matched to a gene. This CDR3 reads CASKVSGSGNEQFF. CDR3 bases: TGTGCCAGCAAGGTGAGCGGGAGTGGCAATGAGCAGTTCTTC.

A note on this clone: This sample includes further DNA sequences coding for the same CDR3. CDR3 in amino acids: CASSQDGGSYNEQFF. As DNA, the CDR3 is TGCGCCAGCAGCCAAGATGGCGGGAGTTACAATGAGCAGTTCTTC. This chain links TRBV4-3 with TRBJ2-1, with TRBD2 identical over 7 bases. Germline V gene lookup returns CDR1 LGHNA and CDR2 YSLEER. The CDR3 has 15 residues. V shed 0 bases, J shed 4 bases, and the junction held 3 bases outside the gene matches.

The chain has TRBV9 and TRBJ2-7; D may be TRBD1 (5 bases). CDR3 length: 13 residues. In germline, CDR1 is SGDLS, CDR2 YYNGEE. Trimming took 0 bases from V and 6 from J, leaving 10 bases between them. The CDR3 reads CASSVGDQGEQYF. CDR3 DNA: TGTGCCAGCAGCGTAGGCGACCAGGGCGAGCAGTACTTC.

The chain recombines TRBV7-3 with TRBJ2-3, with 8 bases lining up with TRBD1. The germline CDR1 and CDR2 sequences are SGHTA and FQGTGA. The CDR3 loop spans 16 amino acids. With V trimmed by 5 bases and J by 4 bases, 11 bases remained unmatched. CDR3 amino acids: CASSLNRGASPDTQYF. CDR3 sequence (DNA): TGTGCCAGCAGCCTAAACAGGGGGGCTAGTCCAGATACGCAGTATTTT.

The gene calls are TRBV28 and TRBJ1-1; TRBD1 agrees at 7 bases. The CDR3 has 16 residues. Per the germline V gene, CDR1 is MDHEN and CDR2 is SYDVKM. With V trimmed by 4 bases and J by 0 bases, 8 bases remained unmatched. CDR3 region: CASSSAPGTVNTEAFF. The CDR3 coding sequence is TGTGCCAGCAGTTCGGCCCCCGGGACAGTGAACACTGAAGCTTTCTTT.

The chain couples TRBV18 to TRBJ1-1; TRBD1 might be the D (5 bases). Per germline, CDR1 KGHSH and CDR2 LQKENI. With 1 base removed from V and 3 bases from J, the gap between germline ends came to 12 bases. This CDR3 spans 15 amino acids. CDR3 loop: CASSPQGPMDTEAFF. DNA of the CDR3: TGTGCCAGCTCACCACAGGGGCCCATGGACACTGAAGCTTTCTTT.

The rearrangement uses TRBV4-3 and TRBJ2-7, with TRBD2 matching 11 bases. The germline CDR1 and CDR2 sequences are LGHNA and YSLEER. The CDR3 is 15 residues long. Unmatched junction bases numbered 4, after V lost 2 bases and J lost 4 bases. CDR3 coding DNA: TGCGCCAGCAGCCAATACGGGACTAGCGGTTACGAGCAGTACTTC. Its translation: CASSQYGTSGYEQYF.

The chain is built from TRBV6-6 and TRBJ2-2; D is perhaps TRBD2 (6 bases). The V gene's germline CDR1 is MNHNY and CDR2 SVGAGI (reference sequence). Trimming removed 2 bases from V and 3 bases from J, with 13 bases in between. The CDR3 spans 16 residues. The CDR3 loop reads CASSYPTGVDTGELFF. The CDR3 coding sequence is TGTGCCAGCAGTTACCCCACGGGGGTGGACACCGGGGAGCTGTTTTTT.

V is TRBV29-1 and J is TRBJ1-1; D is ambiguous. Trimming took off 7 bases at V and 1 base at J, with 16 bases between the two ends. Per the germline V gene, CDR1 is SQVTM and CDR2 is ANQGSEA. The CDR3 sequence is 14 residues long. This CDR3 reads CSALANYRNTEAFF. The CDR3, as DNA: TGCAGCGCCCTAGCAAATTACAGGAACACTGAAGCTTTCTTT.

The chain uses TRBV2 and TRBJ1-1; 11 nucleotides agree with TRBD1. CDR3 length: 14 residues. Germline V gene lookup returns CDR1 SNHLY and CDR2 FYNNEI. V lost 6 bases, J lost 4 bases, and 4 bases stayed unmatched. CDR3 loop: CASRDRGQTTEAFF. CDR3 in DNA: TGTGCCAGCAGGGACAGGGGGCAGACCACTGAAGCTTTCTTT.

The rearrangement uses TRBV7-3 and TRBJ2-1; D is perhaps TRBD2 (6 bases). The CDR3 covers 13 residues. Germline V gene data show CDR1 as SGHTA and CDR2 as FQGTGA. Trimming stripped 5 bases from V and 9 bases from J, with 14 bases between. CDR3 DNA: TGTGCCAGCAGCCTACAAACCGGGAGTGAGCAGTTCTTC. Translating it yields CASSLQTGSEQFF.

There are a few counts of this clone. The gene calls are TRBV5-1 and TRBJ2-1; TRBD2 agrees at 13 bases. The V and J ends lost 4 bases and 7 bases, in that order; junction bases with no gene match: 5. The germline V gene has CDR1 SGHRS and CDR2 YFSETQ. The CDR3 has 15 residues. CDR3: CASSAGTSGDNEQFF. The CDR3, as DNA: TGCGCCAGCAGCGCCGGGACTAGCGGGGATAATGAGCAGTTCTTC.